The clone carrying this T cell receptor beta chain was counted at least ten times. Trimming left V 10 bases short and J 6 bases short, with 16 bases between. CDR3 length: 13 amino acids. CDR1 SNHLY and CDR2 FYNNEI come from the germline V gene. The sample belongs to a study of shared clonotypes between healthy human individuals. For each subset, genomic DNA was distributed in equal portions over several immunoSEQ plates. The DNA input per sorted-subset replicate PCR was 150 to 200 ng, corresponding to some 30,000 T cell genomes. Sequenced by immunoSEQ multiplex PCR; TCRdb stores in-frame clones only, minus some. The profile shows roughly 1,000,000 clones, roughly 74% of them singletons.

The V call is TRBV2, the J call TRBJ1-5; D is perhaps TRBD1 (6 bases). The material sequenced was memory CD4+ T cells from PBMCs. Subset here: CD45RA-negative fraction. The TCR sequence derives from a man aged 18 to 30 in good health. Some clones in this sample may be carry-over from other donors' samples. The CDR3, as DNA: TGTGCCACTGAGGGGGACTTGGGTCAGCCCCAGCATTTT. This encodes CATEGDLGQPQHF. Filled out from reference TRBV2 and TRBJ1-5, the complete variable domain reads EPEVTQTPSHQVTQMGQEVILRCVPISNHLYFYWYRQILGQKVEFLVSFYNNEISEKSEIFDDQFSVERPDGSNFTLKIRSTKLEDSAMYFCATEGDLGQPQHFGDGTRLSIL.